This section outlines one TCR beta chain sequence together with its context. Its antigen is still unknown. The entry originates in a study of T cell responses to AZD1222 COVID-19 vaccine. Study as a whole: Recipients boosted at about 4 weeks or about 12 weeks are pooled. Study-level findings and limits: Most donors were white British and more were female, and clonal diversity was possibly underestimated. Receipt of two AZD1222 doses was followed by a rise in Spike-specific TCR breadth and depth. Among spike-specific TCRs, nearly half reportedly target unmutated variant regions.

Produced via immunoSEQ multiplex PCR; TCRdb's table is partial and in-frame only. Of 90,000 to 120,000 clones listed, roughly 87% are singletons. This TCR derives from an adult in good health. This material consisted of peripheral blood, taken on day 0 of AZD1222 vaccination.

The CDR3 DNA is TGCGCCAGCAGCGCGGACCAGTCAGATACGCAGTATTTT. It translates to CASSADQSDTQYF. J is TRBJ2-3 and V is TRBV5-1, with D hard to call. CDR3 length: 13 residues. The V gene lost 4 bases and the J gene lost 4 bases, with 10 bases spanning the gap. From germline, CDR1 is SGHRS and CDR2 YFSETQ.